A selection of T cell receptor beta chains follows, all from one sample in a study of blood T cell repertoires in COVID-19. Produced via immunoSEQ multiplex PCR; TCRdb's table is partial and in-frame only. The sample carries around 140,000 clones, 84% recorded once. Material for sequencing was peripheral blood. These receptors originate from a human donor in a cohort sampled during active COVID-19. Both conserved end residues are part of each CDR3. The D gene is left open where the match is weak. Expanded clones are given a class, and other clones once, few, many or no size at all.

CDR3aa: CASSSTGETEAFF
CDR3nt: TGTGCCAGCAGCTCGACAGGTGAAACTGAAGCTTTCTTT
v_gene: TRBV3-1/TRBV3-2
j_gene: TRBJ1-1
abundance: once
len: 13
d_gene: .

CDR3aa: CASSLGRERDEQFF
CDR3nt: TGCGCCAGCAGCTTAGGACGGGAGAGGGATGAGCAGTTCTTC
v_gene: TRBV5-1
j_gene: TRBJ2-1
abundance: .
len: 14
d_gene: .

CDR3aa: CASSEWGTGHGYTF
CDR3nt: TGTGCCAGCAGTGAATGGGGGACAGGGCATGGCTACACCTTC
v_gene: TRBV25-1
j_gene: TRBJ1-2
abundance: .
len: 14
d_gene: TRBD1

CDR3aa: CASSVYGTGDTEAFF
CDR3nt: TGTGCCAGCAGCGTATACGGGACAGGGGACACTGAAGCTTTCTTT
v_gene: TRBV9
j_gene: TRBJ1-1
abundance: .
len: 15
d_gene: TRBD1

CDR3aa: CASSSRRTNEKLFF
CDR3nt: TGTGCCAGCAGCTCGAGAAGAACTAATGAAAAACTGTTTTTT
v_gene: TRBV11-3
j_gene: TRBJ1-4
abundance: .
len: 14
d_gene: .

CDR3aa: CASSSLPGGLYEQYF
CDR3nt: TGTGCCAGCAGTTCCTTACCGGGGGGGCTGTACGAGCAGTACTTC
v_gene: TRBV6-5
j_gene: TRBJ2-7
abundance: .
len: 15
d_gene: TRBD2

CDR3aa: CASSEAPSDTQYF
CDR3nt: TGTGCCAGCAGTGAAGCCCCGTCAGATACGCAGTATTTT
v_gene: TRBV2
j_gene: TRBJ2-3
abundance: once
len: 13
d_gene: .

CDR3aa: CAIRGRETYGYTF
CDR3nt: TGTGCCATCAGGGGCAGGGAAACCTATGGCTACACCTTC
v_gene: TRBV10-3
j_gene: TRBJ1-2
abundance: .
len: 13
d_gene: .

CDR3aa: CASSEGALAGSTDTQYF
CDR3nt: TGTGCCAGCAGTGAAGGAGCGCTAGCGGGCTCCACAGATACGCAGTATTTT
v_gene: TRBV6-1
j_gene: TRBJ2-3
abundance: .
len: 17
d_gene: TRBD2

CDR3aa: CASRQSRGILNYGYTF
CDR3nt: TGTGCCAGTAGACAATCCCGAGGGATACTTAACTATGGCTACACCTTC
v_gene: TRBV19
j_gene: TRBJ1-2
abundance: few
len: 16
d_gene: .

CDR3aa: CASSSPTGQGHGNTIYF
CDR3nt: TGTGCCAGCAGCTCGCCTACCGGACAGGGCCACGGAAACACCATATATTTT
v_gene: TRBV7-9
j_gene: TRBJ1-3
abundance: .
len: 17
d_gene: TRBD1

CDR3aa: CAISDPTSGIEFF
CDR3nt: TGTGCCATCAGTGACCCCACTAGCGGGATCGAGTTCTTC
v_gene: TRBV10-3
j_gene: TRBJ2-1
abundance: .
len: 13
d_gene: TRBD2

CDR3aa: CASSPETGQDSPLHF
CDR3nt: TGTGCCAGCTCACCGGAGACAGGTCAAGATTCACCCCTCCACTTT
v_gene: TRBV18
j_gene: TRBJ1-6
abundance: few
len: 15
d_gene: .

CDR3aa: CASSFSGDNQPQHF
CDR3nt: TGTGCCAGCAGCTTTTCGGGGGACAATCAGCCCCAGCATTTT
v_gene: TRBV7-9
j_gene: TRBJ1-5
abundance: .
len: 14
d_gene: .

CDR3aa: CSAGQSNEKLFF
CDR3nt: TGCAGCGCGGGACAGAGTAATGAAAAACTGTTTTTT
v_gene: TRBV29-1
j_gene: TRBJ1-4
abundance: once
len: 12
d_gene: TRBD1

CDR3aa: CASSYSDRAGGYTF
CDR3nt: TGTGCCAGCAGTTACTCAGACAGGGCGGGTGGCTACACCTTC
v_gene: TRBV6-2/TRBV6-3
j_gene: TRBJ1-2
abundance: .
len: 14
d_gene: TRBD1

CDR3aa: CATNPGDRSTDTQYF
CDR3nt: TGTGCCACCAACCCAGGGGATCGAAGCACAGATACGCAGTATTTT
v_gene: TRBV24-1
j_gene: TRBJ2-3
abundance: .
len: 15
d_gene: .

CDR3aa: CATSDTGTSGVGTQYF
CDR3nt: TGTGCCACCAGTGATACCGGGACTAGTGGGGTCGGGACCCAGTACTTC
v_gene: TRBV24-1
j_gene: TRBJ2-5
abundance: .
len: 16
d_gene: TRBD2

CDR3aa: CAWSVSGGTDTQYF
CDR3nt: TGTGCCTGGAGTGTCAGCGGTGGCACAGATACGCAGTATTTT
v_gene: TRBV30
j_gene: TRBJ2-3
abundance: .
len: 14
d_gene: .

CDR3aa: CASSYASGGPGANVLTF
CDR3nt: TGTGCCAGCAGCTACGCTAGCGGGGGCCCTGGGGCCAACGTCCTGACTTTC
v_gene: TRBV7-8
j_gene: TRBJ2-6
abundance: once
len: 17
d_gene: TRBD2

CDR3aa: CASNRGPGVSTEAFF
CDR3nt: TGTGCCAGCAACCGCGGTCCAGGGGTGAGCACTGAAGCTTTCTTT
v_gene: TRBV7-2
j_gene: TRBJ1-1
abundance: .
len: 15
d_gene: .

CDR3aa: CASREGSPGNTIYF
CDR3nt: TGCGCCAGCAGGGAGGGCAGTCCTGGAAACACCATATATTTT
v_gene: TRBV5-1
j_gene: TRBJ1-3
abundance: .
len: 14
d_gene: .

CDR3aa: CASSYGFQETQYF
CDR3nt: TGTGCCAGTAGTTACGGGTTCCAAGAGACCCAGTACTTC
v_gene: TRBV19
j_gene: TRBJ2-5
abundance: .
len: 13
d_gene: .

CDR3aa: CASSFPSGSNPQETQYF
CDR3nt: TGTGCCAGCAGCTTCCCTAGCGGGAGTAACCCCCAAGAGACCCAGTACTTC
v_gene: TRBV5-6
j_gene: TRBJ2-5
abundance: .
len: 17
d_gene: TRBD2

CDR3aa: CASSLSRDTGELFF
CDR3nt: TGTGCCAGCTCACTATCCAGGGACACCGGGGAGCTGTTTTTT
v_gene: TRBV18
j_gene: TRBJ2-2
abundance: .
len: 14
d_gene: .

CDR3aa: CASSLAGGWGEAFF
CDR3nt: TGTGCCAGCAGCTTGGCCGGAGGGTGGGGTGAAGCTTTCTTT
v_gene: TRBV5-6
j_gene: TRBJ1-1
abundance: .
len: 14
d_gene: .

CDR3aa: CASIPGTSGYEQYF
CDR3nt: TGTGCCAGCATCCCCGGGACTAGCGGCTACGAGCAGTACTTC
v_gene: TRBV7-8
j_gene: TRBJ2-7
abundance: few
len: 14
d_gene: TRBD2

CDR3aa: CASSRWTGSTDTQYF
CDR3nt: TGTGCCAGCAGCCGCTGGACAGGGAGCACAGATACGCAGTATTTT
v_gene: TRBV4-2
j_gene: TRBJ2-3
abundance: .
len: 15
d_gene: TRBD1

CDR3aa: CASSQVNRQGFNSPLHF
CDR3nt: TGCGCCAGCAGCCAAGTTAACAGACAGGGCTTTAATTCACCCCTCCACTTT
v_gene: TRBV4-3
j_gene: TRBJ1-6
abundance: .
len: 17
d_gene: TRBD1

CDR3aa: CASSFTTNTEAFF
CDR3nt: TGTGCCAGCAGCTTTACAACGAACACTGAAGCTTTCTTT
v_gene: TRBV7-3
j_gene: TRBJ1-1
abundance: .
len: 13
d_gene: .

CDR3aa: CATIQGRTYNEQFF
CDR3nt: TGTGCCACCATTCAGGGGAGAACCTACAATGAGCAGTTCTTC
v_gene: TRBV28
j_gene: TRBJ2-1
abundance: .
len: 14
d_gene: .

CDR3aa: CASSQTGGYGYTF
CDR3nt: TGTGCCAGCAGCCAAACAGGGGGCTATGGCTACACCTTC
v_gene: TRBV3-1/TRBV3-2
j_gene: TRBJ1-2
abundance: .
len: 13
d_gene: TRBD1

CDR3aa: CASSLEKNIQYF
CDR3nt: TGTGCCAGCAGTTTGGAGAAGAACATTCAGTACTTC
v_gene: TRBV28
j_gene: TRBJ2-4
abundance: .
len: 12
d_gene: .

CDR3aa: CASSPISSGELFF
CDR3nt: TGTGCCAGCAGCCCCATCTCTAGCGGGGAGCTGTTTTTT
v_gene: TRBV5-6
j_gene: TRBJ2-2
abundance: .
len: 13
d_gene: .

CDR3aa: CASSNGAQETQYF
CDR3nt: TGTGCCAGTAGTAATGGGGCACAAGAGACCCAGTACTTC
v_gene: TRBV19
j_gene: TRBJ2-5
abundance: once
len: 13
d_gene: .

CDR3aa: CASSAERYNEQFF
CDR3nt: TGTGCCAGCAGTGCAGAACGCTACAATGAGCAGTTCTTC
v_gene: TRBV2
j_gene: TRBJ2-1
abundance: once
len: 13
d_gene: .

CDR3aa: CASSQEGGAGANVLTF
CDR3nt: TGCGCCAGCAGCCAAGAGGGGGGAGCTGGGGCCAACGTCCTGACTTTC
v_gene: TRBV4-3
j_gene: TRBJ2-6
abundance: few
len: 16
d_gene: .

CDR3aa: CASSLSDRGPGYTF
CDR3nt: TGTGCCAGCAGTTTGTCGGACAGGGGGCCTGGCTACACCTTC
v_gene: TRBV28
j_gene: TRBJ1-2
abundance: .
len: 14
d_gene: TRBD1

CDR3aa: CASRGDRVTEAFF
CDR3nt: TGTGCCAGCAGGGGGGACAGGGTTACTGAAGCTTTCTTT
v_gene: TRBV28
j_gene: TRBJ1-1
abundance: .
len: 13
d_gene: TRBD1

CDR3aa: CASSLTGGNTEAFF
CDR3nt: TGTGCCAGCAGTCTGACAGGGGGGAACACTGAAGCTTTCTTT
v_gene: TRBV3-1/TRBV3-2
j_gene: TRBJ1-1
abundance: .
len: 14
d_gene: TRBD1

CDR3aa: CSALPSRARETQYF
CDR3nt: TGCAGCGCCCTCCCAAGCAGGGCCCGAGAGACCCAGTACTTC
v_gene: TRBV29-1
j_gene: TRBJ2-5
abundance: .
len: 14
d_gene: .

CDR3aa: CASSIQGAGTEAFF
CDR3nt: TGTGCCAGTAGTATCCAGGGGGCGGGCACTGAAGCTTTCTTT
v_gene: TRBV19
j_gene: TRBJ1-1
abundance: once
len: 14
d_gene: TRBD1

CDR3aa: CASSSGGGSGNNEQFF
CDR3nt: TGTGCCAGCAGCTCCGGGGGGGGGAGTGGTAACAATGAGCAGTTCTTC
v_gene: TRBV9
j_gene: TRBJ2-1
abundance: .
len: 16
d_gene: TRBD2

CDR3aa: CASSFRGSSTDTQYF
CDR3nt: TGTGCCAGCAGCTTCAGGGGTTCTAGCACAGATACGCAGTATTTT
v_gene: TRBV11-3
j_gene: TRBJ2-3
abundance: .
len: 15
d_gene: .

CDR3aa: CASSPGNAAHF
CDR3nt: TGTGCCAGCTCCCCGGGGAACGCTGCGCATTTT
v_gene: TRBV2
j_gene: TRBJ1-5
abundance: .
len: 11
d_gene: .

CDR3aa: CSVGDNNQPQHF
CDR3nt: TGCAGCGTAGGGGACAACAATCAGCCCCAGCATTTT
v_gene: TRBV29-1
j_gene: TRBJ1-5
abundance: .
len: 12
d_gene: .

CDR3aa: CASSFSGDIQETQYF
CDR3nt: TGCGCCAGCAGCTTTAGCGGGGATATCCAAGAGACCCAGTACTTC
v_gene: TRBV5-1
j_gene: TRBJ2-5
abundance: .
len: 15
d_gene: TRBD2

CDR3aa: CASSPQVRASGSRSWDTQYF
CDR3nt: TGCGCCAGCAGCCCCCAGGTCAGGGCTAGCGGGTCCCGGTCCTGGGATACGCAGTATTTT
v_gene: TRBV5-1
j_gene: TRBJ2-3
abundance: .
len: 20
d_gene: TRBD2